This is a list of T cell receptor beta chains from one sample in a study of T cell responses to AZD1222 COVID-19 vaccine. Profiling relied on immunoSEQ multiplex PCR, and the TCRdb table lists in-frame clones only, not all of them. The repertoire holds about 130,000 clones, with approximately 91% as singletons. This specimen consisted of peripheral blood, obtained on day 0 of AZD1222 vaccination. The source of these receptors is an adult in good health. The CDR3 runs from the conserved cysteine through the conserved F or W. A D gene is named only where the DNA matches it firmly. The size field is filled for only some rows; it gives once, few, many or a size class.

v_call: TRBV5-6; d_call: NA; clone_size: NA; j_call: TRBJ2-7; cdr3_nt: TGTGCCAGCAGCTTGTTGAGCGGACTCTACGAGCAGTACTTC; cdr3_aa: CASSLLSGLYEQYF
v_call: TRBV4-3; d_call: TRBD1; clone_size: NA; j_call: TRBJ2-7; cdr3_nt: TGCGCCAGCAGCCACCCCCCGGGGAAGACAGGGCGAGACGAGCAGTACTTC; cdr3_aa: CASSHPPGKTGRDEQYF
v_call: TRBV15; d_call: TRBD2; clone_size: NA; j_call: TRBJ2-1; cdr3_nt: TGTGCCACCAGCCGGACTAGCGGAAACTACAATGAGCAGTTCTTC; cdr3_aa: CATSRTSGNYNEQFF
v_call: TRBV24-1; d_call: TRBD1; clone_size: NA; j_call: TRBJ1-5; cdr3_nt: TGTGCCACCAGTGACCCCAGGGGGCAGGACCAGCCCCAGCATTTT; cdr3_aa: CATSDPRGQDQPQHF
v_call: TRBV11-2; d_call: NA; clone_size: once; j_call: TRBJ1-1; cdr3_nt: TGTGCCAGCAGCTTTGCTGGTGCGAGGGACACTGAAGCTTTCTTT; cdr3_aa: CASSFAGARDTEAFF
v_call: TRBV3-1/TRBV3-2; d_call: NA; clone_size: once; j_call: TRBJ1-5; cdr3_nt: TGTGCCAGCAGCCAAGAAGTAGGGGGAATCAATCAGCCCCAGCATTTT; cdr3_aa: CASSQEVGGINQPQHF
v_call: TRBV19; d_call: TRBD2; clone_size: NA; j_call: TRBJ2-1; cdr3_nt: TGTGCCAGTAAAACGGTTGAGCGGGAGGGCCGCCGCTCCTACAATGAGCAGTTCTTC; cdr3_aa: CASKTVEREGRRSYNEQFF
v_call: TRBV4-3; d_call: NA; clone_size: NA; j_call: TRBJ2-7; cdr3_nt: TGCGCCAGCAGCCCTGACCCTTTTGGCGAGCAGTACTTC; cdr3_aa: CASSPDPFGEQYF
v_call: TRBV3-1/TRBV3-2; d_call: NA; clone_size: NA; j_call: TRBJ2-1; cdr3_nt: TGTGCCAGCAGCCAAGTGCCGGCGAGCTCCTACAATGAGCAGTTCTTC; cdr3_aa: CASSQVPASSYNEQFF
v_call: TRBV11-2; d_call: NA; clone_size: NA; j_call: TRBJ2-7; cdr3_nt: TGTGCCAGCAGCCCCCTTGGGAGGGGGGGTACTACCTACGAGCAGTACTTC; cdr3_aa: CASSPLGRGGTTYEQYF
v_call: TRBV18; d_call: TRBD1; clone_size: NA; j_call: TRBJ2-3; cdr3_nt: TGTGCCAGCTCACGACCAGGGGGCGGTGGGGCAGATACGCAGTATTTT; cdr3_aa: CASSRPGGGGADTQYF
v_call: TRBV4-2; d_call: NA; clone_size: NA; j_call: TRBJ2-5; cdr3_nt: TGTGCCAGCAGCTCGACAGGCAAAGAGACCCAGTACTTC; cdr3_aa: CASSSTGKETQYF
v_call: TRBV19; d_call: TRBD2; clone_size: NA; j_call: TRBJ2-2; cdr3_nt: TGTGCCAGTTCCCCACTAGCGGGGAACACCGGGGAGCTGTTTTTT; cdr3_aa: CASSPLAGNTGELFF
v_call: TRBV5-6; d_call: NA; clone_size: NA; j_call: TRBJ1-6; cdr3_nt: TGTGCCAGCAGCGGCGGGACGCTGAATGGCTATAATTCACCCCTCCACTTT; cdr3_aa: CASSGGTLNGYNSPLHF
v_call: TRBV5-6; d_call: TRBD1; clone_size: NA; j_call: TRBJ2-3; cdr3_nt: TGTGCCAGCAGCGACTACAGGGGGCGGGCAGATACGCAGTATTTT; cdr3_aa: CASSDYRGRADTQYF